This T cell receptor beta chain derives from a study of T cell repertoires in cytomegalovirus infection. This CDR3 has 16 amino acids. CDR1 is SQVTM and CDR2 is ANQGSEA in the germline V gene. V was trimmed by 7 bases and J by 2 bases, leaving 21 bases between them. A remark on this clonotype: The antigen remains undetermined. One base away lies a much larger clone, so this may be a sequencing read error. The conserved phenylalanine or tryptophan is not found at the CDR3 terminus, so this likely reflects a read error.

TCRdb itself ran the reads through MiXCR, one entry per CDR3 protein. The sample records approximately 500,000 distinct CDR3 sequences, 16% being singletons. Overall study results and limits: Identification of carriers of CMV plus the relevant HLA was performed using cumulative public TCR beta family frequency. Clonotype analysis showed dominance of the ex vivo response by HLA-C-restricted CMV-specific TCR beta clonotypes.

The sequence derives from a human donor in good health (CMV status not recorded). Some clones in this sample may be carry-over from other donors' samples. What was sequenced was CD8+ T cells from PBMCs. The chain couples TRBV29-1 to TRBJ2-1, with D tentatively TRBD1 (6 bases). The chain's CDR3 is CSARSSGATAYNEQFL. CDR3 nucleotide sequence: TGCAGCGCCCGATCTTCAGGGGCGACGGCCTACAATGAGCAGTTCTTA.